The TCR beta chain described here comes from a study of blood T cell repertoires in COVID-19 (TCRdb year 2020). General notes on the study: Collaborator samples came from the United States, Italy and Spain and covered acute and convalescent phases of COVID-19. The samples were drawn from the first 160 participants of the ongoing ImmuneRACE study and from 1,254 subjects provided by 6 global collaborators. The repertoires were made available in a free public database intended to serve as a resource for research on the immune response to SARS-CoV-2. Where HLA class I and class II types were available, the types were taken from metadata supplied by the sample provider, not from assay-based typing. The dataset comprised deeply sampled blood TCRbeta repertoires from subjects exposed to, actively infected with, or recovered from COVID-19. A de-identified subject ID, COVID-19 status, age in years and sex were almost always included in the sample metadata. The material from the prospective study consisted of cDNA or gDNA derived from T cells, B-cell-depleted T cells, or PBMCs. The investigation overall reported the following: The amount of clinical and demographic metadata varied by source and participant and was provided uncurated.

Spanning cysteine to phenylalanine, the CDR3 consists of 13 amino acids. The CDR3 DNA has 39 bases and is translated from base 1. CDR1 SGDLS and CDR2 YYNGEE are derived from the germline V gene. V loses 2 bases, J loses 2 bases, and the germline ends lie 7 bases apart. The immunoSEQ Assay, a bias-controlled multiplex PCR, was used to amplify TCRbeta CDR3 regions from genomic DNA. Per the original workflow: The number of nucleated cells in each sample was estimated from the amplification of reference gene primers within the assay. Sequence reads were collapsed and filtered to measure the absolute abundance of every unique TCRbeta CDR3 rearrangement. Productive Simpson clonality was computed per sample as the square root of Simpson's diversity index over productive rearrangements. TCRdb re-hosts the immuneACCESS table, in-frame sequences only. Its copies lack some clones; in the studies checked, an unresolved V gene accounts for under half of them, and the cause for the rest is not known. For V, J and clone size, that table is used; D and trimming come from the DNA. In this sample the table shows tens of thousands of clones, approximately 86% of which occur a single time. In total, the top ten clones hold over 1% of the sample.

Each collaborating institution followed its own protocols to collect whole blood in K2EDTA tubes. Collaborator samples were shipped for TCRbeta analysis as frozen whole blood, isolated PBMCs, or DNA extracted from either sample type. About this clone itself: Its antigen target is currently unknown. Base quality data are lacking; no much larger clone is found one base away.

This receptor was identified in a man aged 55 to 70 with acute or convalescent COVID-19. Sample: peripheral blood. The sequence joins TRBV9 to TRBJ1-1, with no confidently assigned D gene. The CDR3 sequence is CASSVPSNTEAFF. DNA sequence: TGTGCCAGCAGCGTCCCCAGTAACACTGAAGCTTTCTTT.